This T cell receptor (beta chain) was obtained from a study of cytomegalovirus exposure and HLA in healthy donors. The PCR had 60 Vbeta and 13 Jbeta primers. Sequenced by immunoSEQ multiplex PCR; TCRdb stores in-frame clones only, minus some. The sample carries approximately 110,000 clones, around 73% recorded once. This clone turned up a few times. Trimming cost V 4 bases and J 6 bases; bases outside gene matches: 5. The germline V gene has CDR1 SNHLY and CDR2 FYNNEI. The CDR3 sequence is 15 residues long. The TCR was taken from a woman between 25 and 40 years old in good health and CMV-seropositive. The material sequenced was PBMCs. The chain links TRBV2 to TRBJ1-5; TRBD1 matches at 11 bases. The CDR3 DNA reads TGTGCCAGCAGTGGGACAGGGGGCGGGGGTCAGCCCCAGCATTTT. Its translation is CASSGTGGGGQPQHF.